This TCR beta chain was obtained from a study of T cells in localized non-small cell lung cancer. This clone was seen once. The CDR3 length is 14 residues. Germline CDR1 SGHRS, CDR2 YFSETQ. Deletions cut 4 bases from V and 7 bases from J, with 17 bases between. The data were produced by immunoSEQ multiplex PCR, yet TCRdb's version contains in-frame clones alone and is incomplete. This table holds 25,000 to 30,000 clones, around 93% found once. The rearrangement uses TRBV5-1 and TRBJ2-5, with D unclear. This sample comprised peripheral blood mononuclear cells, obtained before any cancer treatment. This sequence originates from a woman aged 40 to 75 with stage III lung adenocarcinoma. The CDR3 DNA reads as TGCGCCAGCAGCCCAGGAACCAGGCCAGGGACCCAGTACTTC. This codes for CASSPGTRPGTQYF.